The rows below give T cell receptor beta chains drawn from one sample of a study of siplizumab effects on memory and regulatory T cells. TCRdb's copy holds only in-frame clones and misses some; the assay was immunoSEQ multiplex PCR. Counted here are tens of thousands of clones, 93% occurring once; the ten biggest clones make up 15% to 20%. Sequencing was done on a sample of CD8+ T cells sorted from blood. Source of these receptors: a human donor in good health. Both conserved end residues are part of each CDR3. A D gene is named only where the DNA matches it firmly. Clone size is stated in some rows and not others, as once, few, many or a class when expanded.

j_call	v_call	d_call	clone_size	cdr3_nt	cdr3_aa
TRBJ2-7	TRBV5-6	TRBD1	few	TGTGCCAGCAGCTTGGTTTCAGGGGGCGCGTGGGAGCAGTACTTC	CASSLVSGGAWEQYF
TRBJ1-2	TRBV30	NA	NA	TGTGCCTGGAGTACGGGTCTCTTGCTCGAAACTAACTATGGCTACACCTTC	CAWSTGLLLETNYGYTF
TRBJ1-2	TRBV2	NA	medium-sized	TGTGCCAGCAGCGCGGACAGCAACTATGGCTACACCTTC	CASSADSNYGYTF
TRBJ2-7	TRBV5-5	TRBD2	NA	TGTGCCAGCAGCTTGGTCGGACTAGCGGTCTACGAGCAGTACTTC	CASSLVGLAVYEQYF
TRBJ1-5	TRBV7-2	NA	few	TGTGCCAGCAGCTTAGGATCGGGGGCGGGGGATCAGCCCCAGCATTTT	CASSLGSGAGDQPQHF
TRBJ2-7	TRBV5-1	NA	NA	TGCGCCAGCAGTTCCCCGGGACGACGGGATGAGCAGTACTTC	CASSSPGRRDEQYF
TRBJ1-1	TRBV19	NA	NA	TGTGCCAGTAGTGTCGACAGCCTATCGAACACTGAAGCTTTCTTT	CASSVDSLSNTEAFF
TRBJ2-7	TRBV7-9	NA	NA	TGTGCCAGCAGCTTTCTTTCCTACGAGCAGTACTTC	CASSFLSYEQYF
TRBJ1-4	TRBV7-9	NA	NA	TGTGCCAGCAGCCCGACTCCAACTAATGAAAAACTGTTTTTT	CASSPTPTNEKLFF
TRBJ2-1	TRBV4-1	TRBD1	NA	TGCGCCAGCTCCCAAGCAAGGGGAACAGGGGTATTCGGTGAGCAGTTCTTC	CASSQARGTGVFGEQFF
TRBJ1-1	TRBV4-1	NA	NA	TGCGCCAGCAGCCCTAACCCGACGGTCCCCAGTACTGAAGCTTTCTTT	CASSPNPTVPSTEAFF
TRBJ2-7	TRBV5-1	NA	once	TGCGCCAGCAGCTTTGGAACAGCCTACGAGCAGTACTTC	CASSFGTAYEQYF
TRBJ2-2	TRBV28	TRBD2	NA	TGTGCCAGCAAACGGACTATAACCACTAGCGGGAGTCTCACCGGGGAGCTGTTTTTT	CASKRTITTSGSLTGELFF
TRBJ2-1	TRBV13	TRBD2	NA	TGTGCCAGCAGCTTACGGGGAGGGGCTGAAGAGCAGTTCTTC	CASSLRGGAEEQFF
TRBJ2-5	TRBV27	NA	NA	TGTGCCAGCAGACCCTTGGGACAACAAGAGACCCAGTACTTC	CASRPLGQQETQYF
TRBJ2-2	TRBV9	NA	NA	TGTGCCAGCAGCGTAGAGTCAGGGGTCACCGGGGAGCTGTTTTTT	CASSVESGVTGELFF
TRBJ2-5	TRBV28	NA	NA	TGTGCCAGCAGTTTGTTACTCGCACTTCAAGAGACCCAGTACTTC	CASSLLLALQETQYF
TRBJ2-1	TRBV5-1	NA	NA	TGCGCCGGCAGGGCCCTTCTAGATGAGCAGTTCTTC	CAGRALLDEQFF
TRBJ2-4	TRBV4-1	NA	NA	TGCGCCAGCAGCCACCCTAGAACAACGGGTAAAAACATTCAGTACTTC	CASSHPRTTGKNIQYF
TRBJ2-2	TRBV10-1	TRBD1	NA	TGCGCCAGCCGGGACAGGGACACCGGGGAGCTGTTTTTT	CASRDRDTGELFF
TRBJ2-1	TRBV19	TRBD1	NA	TGTGCCATCGGCTGGGGACAGGGGCTCCCCCCCTACAATGAGCAGTTCTTC	CAIGWGQGLPPYNEQFF
TRBJ2-5	TRBV4-1	TRBD2	NA	TGCGCCAGCAGCCAAGTGGCTAGCGGGAGAGAGACCCAGTACTTC	CASSQVASGRETQYF
TRBJ2-6	TRBV19	NA	once	TGTGCCAGTAGTATAGAAGGGATTGGGGCCAACGTCCTGACTTTC	CASSIEGIGANVLTF
TRBJ2-7	TRBV19	NA	NA	TGTGCCAGTAGCACCGAGACAGGCGGTGACGAGCAGTACTTC	CASSTETGGDEQYF
TRBJ2-7	TRBV7-9	TRBD1	NA	TGTGCCAGCAGGACAGGGGAAACCTACGAGCAGTACTTC	CASRTGETYEQYF
TRBJ1-1	TRBV4-2	NA	once	TGTGCCAGCAGCCAAGGAGATCTTCTGGCTTTCTTT	CASSQGDLLAFF
TRBJ1-2	TRBV15	TRBD1	NA	TGTGCCACCAGAGACCCCGGGACAGGAGAAACTAACTATGGCTACACCTTC	CATRDPGTGETNYGYTF
TRBJ2-4	TRBV5-6	NA	NA	TGTGCCAGCAGCTTGCGCGCCGGAGCGGCCAAAAACATTCAGTACTTC	CASSLRAGAAKNIQYF
TRBJ2-1	TRBV19	NA	NA	TGTGCCAGTAGTTCATTCGGGTTGAATGAGCAGTTCTTC	CASSSFGLNEQFF
TRBJ1-3	TRBV4-1	NA	NA	TGCGCCAGCAGCCAAGTTTTTGCGGTGGGGGCCATATATTTT	CASSQVFAVGAIYF
TRBJ2-3	TRBV13	TRBD2	NA	TGTGCCAGCAGCTTAAAGGGGACTATCACAGATACGCAGTATTTT	CASSLKGTITDTQYF
TRBJ2-7	TRBV6-6	NA	once	TGTGCCAGCAGTTACTCGATAGAGGGACGCGAGCAGTACTTC	CASSYSIEGREQYF
TRBJ1-3	TRBV28	NA	NA	TGTGCCAGCAGTGGCCCCCGATCGGGATTGAACACCATATATTTT	CASSGPRSGLNTIYF
TRBJ2-2	TRBV9	NA	NA	TGTGCCAGCAGCGTAGACGGCACCGGGGAGCTGTTTTTT	CASSVDGTGELFF
TRBJ2-1	TRBV15	NA	few	TGTGCCACCAGCACCGGGGACAATGAGCAGTTCTTC	CATSTGDNEQFF
TRBJ2-7	TRBV10-3	NA	NA	TGTGCCATCAGTGACCCCGGGACACAAGCCTACGAGCAGTACTTC	CAISDPGTQAYEQYF
TRBJ1-1	TRBV7-9	NA	NA	TGTGCCAGCAGCTTAAGTCCAGAAGCTTTCTTT	CASSLSPEAFF
TRBJ2-1	TRBV11-3	TRBD1	NA	TGTGCCAGCAGCCTCGCCGGGACAGGGGTTTATGAGCAGTTCTTC	CASSLAGTGVYEQFF
TRBJ2-7	TRBV7-3	TRBD2	NA	TGTGCCAGCAGCTTAACCCCCTTGGGCGGGGGCGAGCAGTACTTC	CASSLTPLGGGEQYF
TRBJ2-2	TRBV5-6	NA	NA	TGTGCCAGCAGCTTGGGGGCGAACACCGGGGAGCTGTTTTTT	CASSLGANTGELFF
TRBJ2-3	TRBV9	NA	NA	TGTGCCAGCAGCGTAGTAAGCGGGAGCACAGATACGCAGTATTTT	CASSVVSGSTDTQYF
TRBJ2-1	TRBV27	NA	NA	TGTGCCAGCAGCCACTTACAGGCGGCCTCCTACAATGAGCAGTTCTTC	CASSHLQAASYNEQFF
TRBJ1-5	TRBV13	NA	NA	TGTGCCAGCAGCTTATTTGGGTCCCAAGGGAGAAATCAGCCCCAGCATTTT	CASSLFGSQGRNQPQHF
TRBJ2-1	TRBV27	NA	NA	TGTGCCAGCAGTTTCTGGCGGCAAGGAGGTGATGAGCAGTTCTTC	CASSFWRQGGDEQFF
TRBJ2-3	TRBV9	TRBD2	NA	TGTGCCAGCAGCGTAGAGTCGCGGGAGGAGGGAGATACGCAGTATTTT	CASSVESREEGDTQYF
TRBJ2-2	TRBV7-9	NA	few	TGTGCCAGCAGCTTAGCCCAGGGGCCCTCCACCGGGGAGCTGTTTTTT	CASSLAQGPSTGELFF
TRBJ2-3	TRBV9	NA	NA	TGTGCCAGCAGCGTAGGAGGGGGGCGGGCTCCTCTTGCCGCCACAGATACGCAGTATTTT	CASSVGGGRAPLAATDTQYF
TRBJ2-1	TRBV5-1	NA	NA	TGCGCCAGCAGCTTGGCATCTAACAATGAGCAGTTCTTC	CASSLASNNEQFF
TRBJ2-2	TRBV19	TRBD2	NA	TGTGCCAGTAGTATGGCGGGAGCGGTTACCGGGGAGCTGTTTTTT	CASSMAGAVTGELFF
TRBJ2-1	TRBV5-1	NA	few	TGCGCCAGCAGCTTGGAATTCCCTGCATTTGAGCAGTTCTTC	CASSLEFPAFEQFF
TRBJ1-2	TRBV7-9	TRBD1	NA	TGTGCCAGCAGCTTGACAGGGCCCGTCGCATACTATGGCTACACCTTC	CASSLTGPVAYYGYTF
TRBJ2-1	TRBV4-1	TRBD2	NA	TGCGCCAGCAGCCAAAAGCGGGAGGTCTACAATGAGCAGTTCTTC	CASSQKREVYNEQFF
TRBJ1-2	TRBV5-6	NA	NA	TGTGCCAGCAGCTTGGGGTTGTCGGGGCTCGGACCATATGGCTACACCTTC	CASSLGLSGLGPYGYTF
TRBJ1-3	TRBV18	TRBD1	NA	TGTGCCAGCTCACCACCGACACAGGGGGCACACACCATATATTTT	CASSPPTQGAHTIYF